This is a list of T cell receptor beta chains from one sample in a study of control samples from healthy donors and cancer patients. Sequencing was performed with immunoSEQ multiplex PCR; in TCRdb, only in-frame clones are kept and a portion is missing. The sample includes tens of thousands of clones, 94% of them seen just once. Sample: blood. These receptors were taken from a woman aged 25 to 39 in good health. CDR3s include the opening cysteine and the closing phenylalanine or tryptophan. The D gene is left open where the match is weak. Clone size is shown for a subset of rows, as once, few, many or a class of expanded clone.

V	J	size	D	DNA	CDR3
TRBV14	TRBJ1-3	NA	NA	TGTGCCAGCAGCCAAGGTTTGGTCTCTGGAAACACCATATATTTT	CASSQGLVSGNTIYF
TRBV7-9	TRBJ2-3	NA	NA	TGTGCCAGCAGCTTAGCACAGATAACAGATACGCAGTATTTT	CASSLAQITDTQYF
TRBV11-2	TRBJ2-3	NA	NA	TGTGCCAGCAGCTTAGGCCTAGCCACAGATACGCAGTATTTT	CASSLGLATDTQYF
TRBV21-1	TRBJ2-1	NA	NA	TGTGCCAGCATCGGGACTAGCGGGGCCCACTCCTACAATGAGCAGTTCTTC	CASIGTSGAHSYNEQFF
TRBV12-3/TRBV12-4	TRBJ1-2	NA	TRBD1	TGTGCCAGCGGGACAGGGCGCGGCTACACCTTC	CASGTGRGYTF
TRBV18	TRBJ1-1	NA	TRBD1	TGTGCCAGCTCACCACCGTCCCAGGGGGCTGAGGCTTTCTTT	CASSPPSQGAEAFF
TRBV7-9	TRBJ2-2	NA	TRBD2	TGTGCCAGCAGTCAAACAAGCGGGGGGAACACCGGGGAGCTGTTTTTT	CASSQTSGGNTGELFF
TRBV6-5	TRBJ1-3	NA	NA	TGTGCCACCTCGCAGGCACCGACCTCTGGAAACACCATATATTTT	CATSQAPTSGNTIYF
TRBV7-8	TRBJ1-4	NA	NA	TGTGCCAGCAGCCCCCGCCATTATGAAAAACTGTTTTTT	CASSPRHYEKLFF
TRBV3-1/TRBV3-2	TRBJ2-5	NA	TRBD2	TGTGCCAGCAGCCAAGGGACTAGCGGGGGCCGTAAGACCCAGTACTTC	CASSQGTSGGRKTQYF
TRBV7-2	TRBJ2-3	NA	TRBD2	TGTGCCAGCAAGCGGGGGCACACCGCAGATACGCAGTATTTT	CASKRGHTADTQYF
TRBV15	TRBJ2-1	NA	TRBD1	TGTGCCACCAGCAGAGTATTGGACAGGGACAATGAGCAGTTCTTC	CATSRVLDRDNEQFF
TRBV5-4	TRBJ1-2	NA	TRBD1	TGTGCCAGCAGCGGCGGACAGGGGATAAGCGGCTACACCTTC	CASSGGQGISGYTF
TRBV5-8	TRBJ2-3	NA	NA	TGTGCCAGCAGCTTGGGGTCCCTGCCGGGCACAGATACGCAGTATTTT	CASSLGSLPGTDTQYF
TRBV9	TRBJ1-6	once	NA	TGTGCCAGCAGCTCAAGGGCGGCGCATAATTCACCCCTCCACTTT	CASSSRAAHNSPLHF
TRBV2	TRBJ1-1	once	NA	TGTGCCAGCAGACTTGGACGGACTAACACTGAAGCTTTCTTT	CASRLGRTNTEAFF
TRBV28	TRBJ2-2	NA	NA	TGTGCCAGCAGCCCCCGGAACACCGGGGAGCTGTTTTTT	CASSPRNTGELFF
TRBV13	TRBJ2-2	once	NA	TGTGCCAGCAGCCCGCGGATGAACACCGGGGAGCTGTTTTTT	CASSPRMNTGELFF
TRBV15	TRBJ2-1	NA	NA	TGTGCCACCAGCAGAGACGGGGTACCGAGGGGTGAGCAGTTCTTC	CATSRDGVPRGEQFF
TRBV7-9	TRBJ2-2	NA	NA	TGTGCCAGCAGCTTCAGGTCGAACACCGGGGAGCTGTTTTTT	CASSFRSNTGELFF
TRBV29-1	TRBJ1-1	NA	TRBD1	TGCAGCGGTGACAGGGGCGACACTGAAGCTTTCTTT	CSGDRGDTEAFF
TRBV3-1/TRBV3-2	TRBJ1-5	NA	TRBD1	TGTGCCAGCAGCCAAGTCCAGGGGGCCCAACAGCCCCAGCATTTT	CASSQVQGAQQPQHF
TRBV4-1	TRBJ1-1	NA	NA	TGCGCCAGCAGCCAAGTCAGTAGACCTGAAGCTTTCTTT	CASSQVSRPEAFF